This TCR beta chain came from a study of response to subunit inactivated influenza vaccine. Study-level results: The study's authors posited that every seasonal influenza vaccination enlists few new T cells.

In germline, CDR1 is MDHEN, CDR2 SYDVKM. V was shortened by 3 bases and J by 3 bases, with 12 bases between the two germline ends. The CDR3 sequence is 14 residues long. Each CDR3 protein gets one entry after TCRdb re-called the RT-PCR reads with MiXCR. Of hundreds of thousands of distinct CDR3 sequences in the sample, about 11% are singletons; the top ten hold about 9.4%. In its sample, this clonotype was seen a few times. Its specificity is not known. The rearrangement links TRBV28 to TRBJ2-7; D unresolved. The specimen comprised PBMCs from blood, sampled on the day of vaccination. The sequence came from a man aged 45-65 years who received an inactivated influenza vaccine. The DNA for the CDR3 is TGTGCCAGCAGTTTTTTAAGTTGGGGCTACGAGCAGTACTTC. It specifies CASSFLSWGYEQYF.